Presented here are 28 T cell receptor beta chains from one specimen sequenced in a study of blood T cell repertoires in COVID-19 (dated by TCRdb to 2018 to 2020). The method behind the library was the immunoSEQ multiplex PCR assay. Held by TCRdb, this immuneACCESS table contains in-frame sequences only and omits some clones. Under half of the omission traces to an unresolved V gene where checked; the cause of the rest is unknown. This sample is represented by 100,000 to 150,000 clones; 88% of them were singletons. About 1.6% of the sample is held by the ten biggest clonotypes. Specimen: peripheral blood. These receptors were obtained from a human donor in a cohort sampled during active COVID-19.

This clone was counted a single time. The chain uses TRBV2 and TRBJ2-1, with 10 bases aligning to TRBD1. There are 15 residues in the CDR3. Germline V gene sequence: CDR1 SNHLY, CDR2 FYNNEI. V dropped 7 bases and J dropped 4; count of bases not matched to a gene: 7. The CDR3 region has the DNA TGTGCCAGCAAACCCGGGACAGGGGATTACAATGAGCAGTTCTTC. Encoded protein: CASKPGTGDYNEQFF.

The chain uses TRBV29-1 and TRBJ2-5; D unresolved. The CDR3 is made up of 14 amino acids. Per the germline V gene, CDR1 is SQVTM and CDR2 is ANQGSEA. Deletions cut 0 bases from V and 5 bases from J, with 13 bases between. This CDR3 is CSVEDEQTRETQYF. For the CDR3, the DNA is TGCAGCGTTGAAGATGAGCAAACGCGGGAGACCCAGTACTTC.

This clone was seen just once. This chain uses TRBV11-2 with TRBJ2-7; 7 nucleotides agree with TRBD1. CDR1 is SGHAT, CDR2 FQNNGV, per germline. Germline trimming cut 5 bases from V and 2 bases from J; bases unmatched to any gene: 9. The CDR3 sequence is 15 residues long. The CDR3 nucleotides read TGTGCCAGCAGCACCCACAGGGGCAGGGCCTACGAGCAGTACTTC. This encodes CASSTHRGRAYEQYF.

This chain uses TRBV5-4 with TRBJ2-5; D unclear. Per the germline V gene, CDR1 is SGHNT and CDR2 is YYREEE (reference sequence). Trimming shortened V by 4 bases and J by 1 base, and 11 bases separated the two germline ends. The CDR3 covers 14 residues. The CDR3 sequence is CASSPVWAQETQYF. For the CDR3, the DNA is TGTGCCAGCAGCCCAGTCTGGGCCCAAGAGACCCAGTACTTC.

This chain joins TRBV7-8 and TRBJ2-1; 7 bases match TRBD2. CDR3 size: 16 residues. Germline trimming cut 2 bases from V and 5 bases from J; bases unmatched to any gene: 9. Germline CDR1 reads SGHVS; CDR2 reads FQNEAQ. The CDR3, as DNA: TGTGCCAGCAGCTTAAAGTGGCTAGCGGATGACAATGAGCAGTTCTTC. Translating it yields CASSLKWLADDNEQFF.

The chain recombines TRBV6-4 with TRBJ1-2; 7 bases line up with TRBD1. The CDR3 extends over 14 amino acids. Germline CDR1 MRHNA, CDR2 SNTAGT. The ends lost 0 bases at V and 8 bases at J; junction bases unmatched: 6. DNA for the CDR3: TGTGCCAGCAGTGACTCTGACAGGGTGGAAGGCTACACCTTC. This sequence encodes CASSDSDRVEGYTF.

The chain links TRBV5-1 to TRBJ2-7; 7 nucleotides line up with TRBD1. CDR1 is SGHRS, CDR2 YFSETQ, per germline. The CDR3 has 15 residues. Trimming at V came to 2 bases and at J to 0 bases, leaving 5 bases not matched to a gene. CDR3 sequence (DNA): TGCGCCAGCAGCTTCGACTGGGACAGCTCCTACGAGCAGTACTTC. Its translation: CASSFDWDSSYEQYF.

Comments on this clone: Just one base apart from a much larger clone, this may be a read error. The identical CDR3 is also encoded by other nucleotide sequences in the sample. The chain joins TRBV10-1 to TRBJ1-5; D uncertain. V dropped 0 bases and J dropped 6 bases, with 3 bases sitting between them. The germline CDR1 and CDR2 sequences are WNHNN and SYGVQD (reference sequence). The CDR3 spans 12 residues. The CDR3 DNA reads as TGCGCCAGCAGTGAGTCCTCTCAGCCCCAGCATTTT. Amino acid sequence: CASSESSQPQHF.

The chain has TRBV6-5 and TRBJ1-2; 9 nucleotides match TRBD1. The germline CDR1 and CDR2 sequences are MNHEY and SVGAGI. V lost 4 bases and J lost 3; bases outside the gene matches: 3. This CDR3 has 14 residues. For the CDR3, the DNA is TGTGCCAGCAGTTGGGGGGACAGGGACTATGGCTACACCTTC. Encoded protein: CASSWGDRDYGYTF.

This clone appeared many times. V is TRBV9 and J is TRBJ2-3; 11 nucleotides match TRBD2. The CDR3 is made up of 14 amino acids. J lost 5 bases, V lost 4 bases, and 3 bases had no gene match. Germline CDR1 reads SGDLS; CDR2 reads YYNGEE. In nucleotides, the CDR3 is TGTGCCAGCAGCTCACTAGCGGGGGTAGATACGCAGTATTTT. Its translation is CASSSLAGVDTQYF.

The rearrangement links TRBV30 to TRBJ2-4, with 7 bases that match TRBD1. In germline, CDR1 is GTSNPN, CDR2 SVGIG (reference sequence). This CDR3 is built from 13 residues. Losses at the gene ends were 8 bases for V and 5 bases for J; bases not matched to a gene: 9. The CDR3, as DNA: TGTGCCCAAAGGGGGCGCGGCCAAAACATTCAGTACTTC. It specifies CAQRGRGQNIQYF.

The chain recombines TRBV10-3 with TRBJ1-3, with D uncertain. Trimming shortened V by 3 bases and J by 9 bases, and 21 bases separated the two germline ends. Germline V gene sequence: CDR1 ENHRY, CDR2 SYGVKD. This CDR3 comprises 16 residues. CDR3 protein: CAISDSDAPGRGTIYF. CDR3 in DNA: TGTGCCATCAGTGACTCCGACGCACCCGGCCGAGGCACCATATATTTT.

The J gene is TRBJ2-5, the V gene TRBV4-1, with D possibly matching TRBD1 (6 bases). Trimming left V 4 bases short and J 4 bases short, with 10 bases between. Germline CDR1 reads MGHRA; CDR2 reads YSYEKL. This CDR3 comprises 13 residues. This chain's CDR3 is CASSLQGSETQYF. The CDR3 nucleotides are TGCGCCAGCAGCCTTCAGGGGTCAGAGACCCAGTACTTC.

The table lists this clone with a few counts. The rearrangement joins TRBV11-2 to TRBJ2-7; TRBD1 agrees at 9 bases. Germline values: CDR1 SGHAT, CDR2 FQNNGV. This CDR3 spans 14 amino acids. The V gene end was trimmed by 5 bases and the J gene end by 2 bases; junction bases not matched to a gene: 4. CDR3: CASSQDRGTYEQYF. Here the CDR3 DNA reads TGTGCCAGCAGCCAGGACAGGGGAACCTACGAGCAGTACTTC.

This clone occurred once. The chain combines TRBV5-1 with TRBJ2-7, with TRBD1 matching over 10 bases. The V gene's germline CDR1 is SGHRS and CDR2 YFSETQ. The CDR3 has 14 amino acids. Unmatched junction bases numbered 6, after V lost 4 bases and J lost 5 bases. As DNA, the CDR3 is TGCGCCAGCAGCCTAGGGACAGGGGTCCACGAGCAGTACTTC. This codes for CASSLGTGVHEQYF.

This chain joins TRBV6-5 and TRBJ2-5, with 13 positions matching TRBD2. Per the germline V gene, CDR1 is MNHEY and CDR2 is SVGAGI. Losses at the gene ends were 6 bases for V and 5 bases for J; bases not matched to a gene: 3. This CDR3 is 14 amino acids long. The DNA for the CDR3 is TGTGCCAGCAGCCCACTAGCGGGGGGGGAGACCCAGTACTTC. Its translation: CASSPLAGGETQYF.

In its sample, this clone was seen once. The genes are TRBV5-1 and TRBJ1-4, with 8 bases matching TRBD1. In germline, CDR1 is SGHRS, CDR2 YFSETQ. After removal of 7 bases from V and 3 bases from J, the junction contained 8 bases not matched to a gene. There are 15 residues in the CDR3. In DNA form, the CDR3 reads TGCGCCAGCGGATTCACGACAGGGGCTAATGAAAAACTGTTTTTT. This codes for CASGFTTGANEKLFF.

V is TRBV4-1 and J is TRBJ2-1; weak D call: TRBD2 (5 bases). Germline CDR1 MGHRA, CDR2 YSYEKL. The V gene lost 0 bases and the J gene lost 2 bases, with 11 bases spanning the gap. This CDR3 has 16 amino acids. The CDR3 sequence: CASSQELAEAYNEQFF. The DNA for the CDR3 is TGCGCCAGCAGCCAAGAGTTGGCGGAGGCCTACAATGAGCAGTTCTTC.

This rearrangement joins TRBV21-1 to TRBJ2-1; the table's D call of TRBD1 was not tested on the DNA. TRBV21-1 is recorded as a pseudogene. This CDR3 has 13 residues. CDR3 sequence reads: CASSFNRYNEQFF. CDR3 DNA sequence: TGTGCCAGCAGCTTCAACAGATACAATGAGCAGTTCTTC.

The genes are TRBV11-3 and TRBJ1-1; D is unresolved. The CDR3 is made up of 13 amino acids. The germline V gene encodes CDR1 SGHNT and CDR2 YENEEA. With 5 bases removed from V and 2 bases from J, the gap between germline ends came to 9 bases. CDR3 in DNA: TGTGCCAGCAGCGTCTACAGCAACACTGAAGCTTTCTTT. Translation: CASSVYSNTEAFF.

The chain has TRBV1 and TRBJ1-6; no DNA check was done on the table's D call, TRBD1. TRBV1 corresponds to a pseudogene. The CDR3 is 14 residues long. CDR3 sequence reads: CTSSLGQGGSPLHF. In DNA form, the CDR3 reads TGCACCAGCAGCCTCGGACAGGGAGGTTCACCCCTCCACTTT.

The CDR3 reads CASSLAGGTIYF. The DNA of the CDR3 is TGTGCCAGCAGCTTAGCCGGGGGCACCATATATTTT. The chain recombines TRBV11-2 with TRBJ1-3, with D tentatively TRBD1 (5 bases). Germline V gene data show CDR1 as SGHAT and CDR2 as FQNNGV. The CDR3 sequence is 12 residues long. Trimming shortened V by 1 base and J by 9 bases, and 7 bases separated the two germline ends.

This chain connects TRBV29-1 to TRBJ2-1; tentative D call: TRBD2 (6 bases). Germline CDR1 is SQVTM and CDR2 is ANQGSEA. CDR3 length: 15 amino acids. V gave up 5 bases and J gave up 0 bases, with 14 bases separating them. The CDR3 loop reads CSVRGGTSSYNEQFF. The CDR3 DNA reads as TGCAGCGTTCGTGGGGGGACGAGCTCCTACAATGAGCAGTTCTTC.

The rearrangement joins TRBV9 to TRBJ2-7; 10 nucleotides line up with TRBD1. The CDR3 runs 17 residues. Looked up from germline, CDR1 is SGDLS and CDR2 is YYNGEE. Losses at the gene ends were 4 bases for V and 3 bases for J; bases not matched to a gene: 13. CDR3 amino acids: CASSPARTGGLDYEQYF. The CDR3, as DNA: TGTGCCAGCAGCCCCGCCAGGACAGGGGGTTTGGACTACGAGCAGTACTTC.

The rearrangement links TRBV28 to TRBJ2-5; 8 bases align to TRBD2. This CDR3 region has 16 residues. The J segment lost 1 base and the V segment lost 6 bases, leaving 10 bases of the junction unmatched. Germline assignment: CDR1 MDHEN and CDR2 SYDVKM. CDR3 region: CASSQTSARPQETQYF. In DNA, the CDR3 is TGTGCCAGCAGCCAGACTAGCGCTAGGCCCCAAGAGACCCAGTACTTC.

The CDR3 reads CASSPTGNTEAFF. As DNA, the CDR3 is TGTGCCAGCAGCCCTACAGGGAACACTGAAGCTTTCTTT. This chain uses TRBV5-4 with TRBJ1-1, with a tentative D call TRBD1 (5 bases). Trimming took 4 bases from V and 1 from J, leaving 8 bases between them. Germline V gene lookup returns CDR1 SGHNT and CDR2 YYREEE (reference sequence). This CDR3 has 13 residues. Filled out from reference TRBV5-4 and TRBJ1-1, the complete variable domain reads ETGVTQSPTHLIKTRGQQVTLRCSSQSGHNTVSWYQQALGQGPQFIFQYYREEENGRGNFPPRFSGLQFPNYSSELNVNALELDDSALYLCASSPTGNTEAFFGQGTRLTVV.

This clone was counted only a few times. The J gene is TRBJ2-5, the V gene TRBV28, with 7 bases aligning to TRBD2. This CDR3 is built from 15 residues. Germline-derived CDR1 and CDR2 are MDHEN and SYDVKM. Trimming at V came to 4 bases and at J to 2 bases, leaving 7 bases not matched to a gene. In DNA form, the CDR3 reads TGTGCCAGCAGTTATAGGGGACTACTTCAAGAGACCCAGTACTTC. Amino acid sequence: CASSYRGLLQETQYF.

This chain links TRBV7-9 with TRBJ2-2; TRBD1 agrees at 8 bases. The CDR3 has 14 amino acids. J was trimmed by 7 bases and V by 4 bases; bases with no gene match: 5. In germline, CDR1 is SEHNR, CDR2 FQNEAQ (reference sequence). The CDR3 loop reads CASSSTGVRGELFF. The CDR3 bases are TGTGCCAGCAGCTCGACAGGGGTTCGCGGGGAGCTGTTTTTT. Complete variable domain (other parts from reference TRBV7-9 and TRBJ2-2): DTGVSQNPRHKITKRGQNVTFRCDPISEHNRLYWYRQTLGQGPEFLTYFQNEAQLEKSRLLSDRFSAERPKGSFSTLEIQRTEQGDSAMYLCASSSTGVRGELFFGEGSRLTVL.